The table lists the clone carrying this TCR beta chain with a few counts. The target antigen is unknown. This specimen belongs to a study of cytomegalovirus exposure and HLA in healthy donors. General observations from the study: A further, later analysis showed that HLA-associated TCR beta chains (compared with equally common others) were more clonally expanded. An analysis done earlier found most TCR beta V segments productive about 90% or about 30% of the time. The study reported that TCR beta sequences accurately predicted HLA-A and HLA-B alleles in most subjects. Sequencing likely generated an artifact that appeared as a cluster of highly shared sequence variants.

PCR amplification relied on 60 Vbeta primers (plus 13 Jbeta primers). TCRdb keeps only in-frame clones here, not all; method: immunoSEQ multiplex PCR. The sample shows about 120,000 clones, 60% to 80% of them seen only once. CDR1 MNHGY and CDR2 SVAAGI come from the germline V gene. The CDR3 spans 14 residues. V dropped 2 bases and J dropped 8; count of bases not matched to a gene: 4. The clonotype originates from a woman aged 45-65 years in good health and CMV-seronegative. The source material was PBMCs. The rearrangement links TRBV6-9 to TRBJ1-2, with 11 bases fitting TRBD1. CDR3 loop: CASSYRTGGLGYTF. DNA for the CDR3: TGTGCCAGCAGTTATCGGACAGGGGGCTTGGGCTACACCTTC.